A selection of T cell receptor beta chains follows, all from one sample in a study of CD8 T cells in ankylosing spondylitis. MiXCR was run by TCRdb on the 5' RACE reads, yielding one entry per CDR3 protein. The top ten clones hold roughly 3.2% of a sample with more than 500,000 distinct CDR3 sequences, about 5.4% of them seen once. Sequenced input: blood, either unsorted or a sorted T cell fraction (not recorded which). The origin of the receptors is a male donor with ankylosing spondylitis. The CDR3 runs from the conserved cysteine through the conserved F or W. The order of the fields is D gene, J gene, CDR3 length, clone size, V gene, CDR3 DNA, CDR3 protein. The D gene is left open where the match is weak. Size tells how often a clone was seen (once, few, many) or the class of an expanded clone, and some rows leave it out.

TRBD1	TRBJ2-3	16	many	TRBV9	TGTGCCAGCACCAAGAAGGGACAGCCCACCACAGATACGCAGTATTTT	CASTKKGQPTTDTQYF
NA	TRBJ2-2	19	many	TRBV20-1	TGCAGTGCTAGAGAGGAACTTAGGGCGGGACATACAAACACCGGGGAGCTGTTTTTT	CSAREELRAGHTNTGELFF
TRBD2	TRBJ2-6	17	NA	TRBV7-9	TGTGCCAGCAGCCCCCGCGGAGCGGGGGCTGGGGCCAACGTCCTGACTTTC	CASSPRGAGAGANVLTF
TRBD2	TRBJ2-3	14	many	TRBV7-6	TGTGCCAGCAGCCGGGCGGGAGACACAGATACGCAGTATTTT	CASSRAGDTDTQYF
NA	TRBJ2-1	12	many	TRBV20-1	TGCAGTGCCACGGGAGCGGGTAATGAGCAGTTCTTC	CSATGAGNEQFF
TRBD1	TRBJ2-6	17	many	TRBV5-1	TGCGCCAGCAGCTCAGGGACAGGGGGTTATGGGGCCAACGTCCTGACTTTC	CASSSGTGGYGANVLTF
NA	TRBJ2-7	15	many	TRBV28	TGTGCCAGCAGTTTAAGTCCAGGAATCCCCTACGAGCAGTACTTC	CASSLSPGIPYEQYF
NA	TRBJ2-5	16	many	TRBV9	TGTGCCAGCAGCGGTCCGGGGGTCTACAGGGGAGAGACCCAGTACTTC	CASSGPGVYRGETQYF
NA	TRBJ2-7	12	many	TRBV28	TGTGCCAGCAGTTCCCTACCCTACGAGCAGTACTTC	CASSSLPYEQYF
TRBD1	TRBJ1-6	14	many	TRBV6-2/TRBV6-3	TGTGCCAGCAGACTTGACAGGGGATATTCACCCCTCCACTTT	CASRLDRGYSPLHF
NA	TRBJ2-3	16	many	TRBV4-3	TGCGCCAGCAGCCGACTAACCGGGACAAACACAGATACGCAGTATTTT	CASSRLTGTNTDTQYF
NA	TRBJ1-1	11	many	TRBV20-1	TGCAGTGCTAGTTGGGGGACTGAAGCTTTCTTT	CSASWGTEAFF
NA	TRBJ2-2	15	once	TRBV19	TGTGCCAGTAGTATAGGCCTCTCGAACACCGGGGAGCTGTTTTTT	CASSIGLSNTGELFF
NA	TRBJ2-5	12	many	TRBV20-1	TGCAGTGCTAGAGACCGGAGCGAGACCCAGTACTTC	CSARDRSETQYF
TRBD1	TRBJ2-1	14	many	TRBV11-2	TGTGCCAGCAGCTTCGGGACAGAGGACAATGAGCAGTTCTTC	CASSFGTEDNEQFF
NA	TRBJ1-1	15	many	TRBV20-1	TGCAGTGTCCACCTTTATGGTGGTGGGAATACTGAAGCTTTCTTT	CSVHLYGGGNTEAFF
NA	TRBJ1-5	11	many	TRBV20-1	TGCAGTGCTGCCTCCAATCAGCCCCAGCATTTT	CSAASNQPQHF
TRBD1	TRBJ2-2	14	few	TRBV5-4	TGTGCTTACCAGGGGGTAGATTGGACCGGGGAGCTGTTTTTT	CAYQGVDWTGELFF
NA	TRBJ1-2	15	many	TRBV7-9	TGTGCCAGCAGCTGGCGACAGGTGATAAGCTACGGCTACACCTTC	CASSWRQVISYGYTF
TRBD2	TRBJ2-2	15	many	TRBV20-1	TGCAGTGCTAGAGATCTGCGGGGGGGCCACCGGGAGCTGTTTTTT	CSARDLRGGHRELFF
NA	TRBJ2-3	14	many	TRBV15	TGTGCCACCAGCAGACTTCTAGCGACAGATACGCAGTATTTT	CATSRLLATDTQYF
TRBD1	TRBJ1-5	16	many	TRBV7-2	TGTGCCAGCAGCTTACTCAGGACAGGGGGATTAGAGCCCCAGCATTTT	CASSLLRTGGLEPQHF
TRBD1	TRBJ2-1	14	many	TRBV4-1	TGCGCCAGCAGCCGGGACAGGTTTAAGAATGAGCAGTTCTTC	CASSRDRFKNEQFF
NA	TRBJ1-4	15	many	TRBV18	TGTGCCAGCTCAGGAACGGGTGCAACTAATGAAAAACTGTTTTTT	CASSGTGATNEKLFF
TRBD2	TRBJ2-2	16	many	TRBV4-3	TGCGCCAGCAGCCGAGGACTAGCGGCTGGAACCGGGGAGCTGTTTTTT	CASSRGLAAGTGELFF
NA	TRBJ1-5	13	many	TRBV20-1	TGCAGTGCGTCCGCGGGGGGGGGTCAGCCCCAGCATTTT	CSASAGGGQPQHF
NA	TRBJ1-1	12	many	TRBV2	TGTGCCAGCATTGAAGTCAGCACTGAAGCTTTCTTT	CASIEVSTEAFF
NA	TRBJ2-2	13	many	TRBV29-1	TGCAGCGTTGCCCGCCGGACGGGCGGGGAGCTGTTTTTT	CSVARRTGGELFF
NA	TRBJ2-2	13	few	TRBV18	TGTGCCAGCTCACCACAGACCCCCGGGGAGCTGTTTTTT	CASSPQTPGELFF
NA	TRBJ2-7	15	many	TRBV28	TGTGCCAGCAGTTTATGGGCACCTGACTCCTACGAGCAGTACTTC	CASSLWAPDSYEQYF
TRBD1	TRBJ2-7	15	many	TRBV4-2	TGTGCCAGCCAAGCCAGACAGGGGACAACCTACGAGCAGTACTTC	CASQARQGTTYEQYF
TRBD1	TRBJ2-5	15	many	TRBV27	TGTGCCAGCAGTTTCGGGACAGGGGGTCGGGAGACCCAGTACTTC	CASSFGTGGRETQYF
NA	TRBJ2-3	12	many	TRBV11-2	TGTGCCAGCGGAGATGAGACAGATACGCAGTATTTT	CASGDETDTQYF
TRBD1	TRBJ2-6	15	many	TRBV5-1	TGCGCCAGCAGTCGGACAGGGGACGGGGCCAACGTCCTGACTTTC	CASSRTGDGANVLTF
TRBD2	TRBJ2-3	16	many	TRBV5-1	TGCGCCAGCAGCTTCACGGCGGGAGGGCAGACAGATACGCAGTATTTT	CASSFTAGGQTDTQYF